This paragraph covers one T cell receptor (beta chain) sequence. In the authors' workflow: Reference gene primers were amplified, and this amplification served to estimate nucleated cell counts. Data came from immunoSEQ multiplex PCR; TCRdb stores just in-frame clones and leaves some out. From that table come the V and J calls and clone size; the DNA was used to work out D and trimming. The sample carries about 400,000 clones, about nine tenths recorded once. The CDR3 length is 13 residues. Deletions cut 4 bases from V and 3 bases from J, with 9 bases between. Germline lookup yields CDR1 SEHNR and CDR2 FQNEAQ (reference sequence). The data are from a study of blood T cell repertoires in COVID-19. Background on the study: The United States, Italy and Spain provided the acute and convalescent COVID-19 samples. Sources were T cells, B-cell-depleted T cells, or PBMCs; the material itself was cDNA or gDNA.

This receptor was identified in a woman younger than 45 with active or convalescent COVID-19. Material for sequencing was peripheral blood. The rearrangement uses TRBV7-9 and TRBJ2-5; TRBD2 is a possible D gene (6 bases). The CDR3 DNA reads TGTGCCAGCAGCTCTGGAGGGGAAGAGACCCAGTACTTC. This translates into CASSSGGEETQYF.